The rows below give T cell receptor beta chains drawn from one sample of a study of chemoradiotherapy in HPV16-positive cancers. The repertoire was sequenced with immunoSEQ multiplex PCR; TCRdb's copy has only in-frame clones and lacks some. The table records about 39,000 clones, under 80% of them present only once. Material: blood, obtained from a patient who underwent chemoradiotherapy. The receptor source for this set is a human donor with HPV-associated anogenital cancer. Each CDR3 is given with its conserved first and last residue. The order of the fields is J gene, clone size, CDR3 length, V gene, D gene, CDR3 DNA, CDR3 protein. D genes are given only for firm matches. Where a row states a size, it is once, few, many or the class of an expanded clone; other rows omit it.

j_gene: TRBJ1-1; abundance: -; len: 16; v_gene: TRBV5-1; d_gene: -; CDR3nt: TGCGCCAGCAGCTTGTACTTTACAGAGGTATCCACTGAAGCTTTCTTT; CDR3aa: CASSLYFTEVSTEAFF
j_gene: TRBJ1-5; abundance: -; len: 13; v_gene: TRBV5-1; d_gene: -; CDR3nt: TGCGCCAGCAGCTTGGAGGCCGATCAGCCCCAGCATTTT; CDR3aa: CASSLEADQPQHF
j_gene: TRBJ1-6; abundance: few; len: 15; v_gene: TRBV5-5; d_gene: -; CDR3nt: TGTGCCAGCAGCTTGGCCTGGGGCGCGTATTCACCCCTCCACTTT; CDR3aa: CASSLAWGAYSPLHF
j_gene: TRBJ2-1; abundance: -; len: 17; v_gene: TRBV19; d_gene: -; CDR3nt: TGTGCCAGTAGTCCCTCCTCTCACGCCTCCTCCTACAATGAGCAGTTCTTC; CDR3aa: CASSPSSHASSYNEQFF
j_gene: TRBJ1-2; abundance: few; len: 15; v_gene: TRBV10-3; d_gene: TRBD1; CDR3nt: TGTGCCATCAAAGACAGGGAAAGCCTGAACTATGGCTACACCTTC; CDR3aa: CAIKDRESLNYGYTF
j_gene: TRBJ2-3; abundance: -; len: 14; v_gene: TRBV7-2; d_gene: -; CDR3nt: TGTGCCAGCAGTTGGAGGGGGGACACAGATACGCAGTATTTT; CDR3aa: CASSWRGDTDTQYF
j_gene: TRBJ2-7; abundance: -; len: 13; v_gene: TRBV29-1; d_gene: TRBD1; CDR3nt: TGCAGCGCTACGGGACAGGCGATTTACGAGCAGTACTTC; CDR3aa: CSATGQAIYEQYF
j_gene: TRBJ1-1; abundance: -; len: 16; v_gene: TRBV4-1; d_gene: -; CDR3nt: TGCGCCAGCAGCCAAGAAGGGTGGGGGAGAGGGGCTGAAGCTTTCTTT; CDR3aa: CASSQEGWGRGAEAFF
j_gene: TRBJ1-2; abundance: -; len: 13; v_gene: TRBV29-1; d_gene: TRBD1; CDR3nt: TGCAGCGTATCTTCTCAGGGGGCCTATGGCTACACCTTC; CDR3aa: CSVSSQGAYGYTF
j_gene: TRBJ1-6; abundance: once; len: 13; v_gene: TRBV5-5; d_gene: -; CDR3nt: TGTGCCAGCAGCTTGGAGGCCAGGCCCACGTTCCACTTT; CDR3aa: CASSLEARPTFHF
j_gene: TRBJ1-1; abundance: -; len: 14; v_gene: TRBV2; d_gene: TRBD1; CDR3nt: TGTGCCAGCAGTAACAGGGGAATGAACACTGAAGCTTTCTTT; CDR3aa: CASSNRGMNTEAFF
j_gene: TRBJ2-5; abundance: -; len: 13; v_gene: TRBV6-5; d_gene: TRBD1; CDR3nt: TGTGCCAGCAGAGAGACAGGGGGAGAGACCCAGTACTTC; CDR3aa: CASRETGGETQYF
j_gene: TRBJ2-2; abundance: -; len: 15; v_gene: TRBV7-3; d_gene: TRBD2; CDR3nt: TGTGCCAGCAGAGAGAGCGGGGCCGGGACCGGGGAGCTGTTTTTT; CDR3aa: CASRESGAGTGELFF
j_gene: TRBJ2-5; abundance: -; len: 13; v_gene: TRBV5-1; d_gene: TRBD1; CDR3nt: TGCGCCACCTCGACAGGGGGCGGGGAGACCCAGTACTTC; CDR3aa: CATSTGGGETQYF
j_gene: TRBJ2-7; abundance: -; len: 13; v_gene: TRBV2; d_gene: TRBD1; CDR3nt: TGTGCCAGCAGTGAGGGACAGCCCTACGAGCAGTACTTC; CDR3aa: CASSEGQPYEQYF
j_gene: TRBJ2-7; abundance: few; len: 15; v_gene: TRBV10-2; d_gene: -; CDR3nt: TGCGCCAGCAGTGAGATAGCAGGGGAGGGCTACGAGCAGTACTTC; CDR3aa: CASSEIAGEGYEQYF
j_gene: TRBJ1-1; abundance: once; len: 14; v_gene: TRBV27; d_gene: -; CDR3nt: TGTGCCAGCAGTGCCGGGCGAAGAGGCACTGAAGCTTTCTTT; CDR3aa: CASSAGRRGTEAFF
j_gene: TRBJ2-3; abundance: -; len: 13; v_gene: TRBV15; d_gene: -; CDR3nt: TGTGCCACCAGCTTTATAGGCACAGATACGCAGTATTTT; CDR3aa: CATSFIGTDTQYF
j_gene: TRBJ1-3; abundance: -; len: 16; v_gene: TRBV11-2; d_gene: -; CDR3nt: TGTGCCAGCAGCAAAATGCGGGGTCTCGCTGGAAACACCATATATTTT; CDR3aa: CASSKMRGLAGNTIYF
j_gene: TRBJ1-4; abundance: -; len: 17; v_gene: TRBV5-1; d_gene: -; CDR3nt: TGCGCCAGCAGCTTGGAGGGGGGGCTCGAGGCTGGTGAAAAACTGTTTTTT; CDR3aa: CASSLEGGLEAGEKLFF
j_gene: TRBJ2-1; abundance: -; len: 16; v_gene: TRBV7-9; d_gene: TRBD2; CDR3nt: TGTGCCAGCAGCCCAGGAGCTAGCGGGGGGTTCGATGAGCAGTTCTTC; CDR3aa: CASSPGASGGFDEQFF
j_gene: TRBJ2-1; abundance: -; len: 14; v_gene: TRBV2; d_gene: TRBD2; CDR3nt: TGTGCCAGCAGTGGCGGGAGCCTTGGCAATGAGCAGTTCTTC; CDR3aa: CASSGGSLGNEQFF
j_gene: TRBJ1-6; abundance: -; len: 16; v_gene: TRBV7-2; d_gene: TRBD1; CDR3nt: TGTGCCAGCAGCTTATTAGGGGGCCCCGGGGATTCACCCCTCCACTTT; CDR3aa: CASSLLGGPGDSPLHF
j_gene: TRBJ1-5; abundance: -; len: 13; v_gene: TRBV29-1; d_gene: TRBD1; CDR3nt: TGCAGCGTTTCAGGGGGGGGCAATCAGCCCCAGCATTTT; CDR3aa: CSVSGGGNQPQHF
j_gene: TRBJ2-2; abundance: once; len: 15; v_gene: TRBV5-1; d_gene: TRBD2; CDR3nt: TGCGCCAGCAGCTTGTCGGGGGGGCCAGGCGGGGAGCTGTTTTTT; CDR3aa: CASSLSGGPGGELFF
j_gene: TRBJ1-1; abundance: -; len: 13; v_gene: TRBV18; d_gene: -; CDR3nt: TGTGCCAGCTCACCCACAGAGAACACTGAAGCTTTCTTT; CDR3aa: CASSPTENTEAFF
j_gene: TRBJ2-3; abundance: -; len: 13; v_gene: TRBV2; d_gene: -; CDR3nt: TGTGCCAGCAAACAGGTTAGCACAGATACGCAGTATTTT; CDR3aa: CASKQVSTDTQYF
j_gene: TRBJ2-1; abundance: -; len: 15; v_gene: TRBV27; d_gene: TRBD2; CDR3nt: TGTGCCAGCAGTTTCTCCGGACTAGGTCTCGGTGAGCAGTTCTTC; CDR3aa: CASSFSGLGLGEQFF